The TCR beta chain described here comes from a study of neurological immune-mediated disorders. Findings of the study overall: Multiple sclerosis was found to have the least TCR clonal expansion, below healthy controls, and HTLV-1-associated myelopathy the most.

Each CDR3 protein is one row after TCRdb ran MiXCR on the 5' RACE reads. The sample includes about 89,000 distinct CDR3 sequences, just over 2.5% of them seen just once. Germline V gives CDR1 SGHTA, CDR2 FQGNSA. V shed 9 bases and J shed 4 bases, with 16 bases lying between them. This CDR3 is built from 14 residues. There are many counts of this clonotype. Its antigen is not identified. This sequence originates from a woman aged 25-40 years with multiple sclerosis. The rearrangement links TRBV7-2 to TRBJ1-5; tentative D call: TRBD1 (5 bases). The specimen was PBMCs. The DNA for the CDR3 is TGTGCCAGTACGCTGGAGGAGGGGAATCAGCCCCAGCATTTT. Protein sequence: CASTLEEGNQPQHF.